A selection of T cell receptor beta chains follows, all from one sample in a study of read filtering for tumor transcriptome and immune sequencing. TCRdb processed the reads anew with MiXCR; each CDR3 protein has one entry. The sample lists around 140,000 distinct CDR3 sequences; approximately 13% were seen once. Material: a population of CD138-negative cells sorted from bone marrow. All receptors come from a donor at least 40 years old with multiple myeloma. Each CDR3 is given without its conserved first and last residue.

j_call: TRBJ2-3
v_call: TRBV12-3/TRBV12-4
cdr3_aa: ASSLGGQNTDTQY

j_call: TRBJ2-1
v_call: TRBV7-3
cdr3_aa: ASSLTRTGVGNEQF

j_call: TRBJ2-2
v_call: TRBV6-5
cdr3_aa: ASRGGTGELF

j_call: TRBJ2-7
v_call: TRBV11-1
cdr3_aa: ASSLRAAYEQY

j_call: TRBJ2-5
v_call: TRBV27
cdr3_aa: ASSFRGKRWQETQY

j_call: TRBJ1-1
v_call: TRBV9
cdr3_aa: ASSEGGIGNTEAF

j_call: TRBJ2-1
v_call: TRBV5-1
cdr3_aa: ASSLPSGIDEQF

j_call: TRBJ2-3
v_call: TRBV6-2/TRBV6-3
cdr3_aa: ASRGPSGMPDTQY

j_call: TRBJ2-1
v_call: TRBV7-9
cdr3_aa: ASSLLGTSGYNEQF

j_call: TRBJ1-1
v_call: TRBV5-6
cdr3_aa: AISLRGLWMNTEAF

j_call: TRBJ2-1
v_call: TRBV6-2/TRBV6-3
cdr3_aa: ASSHPSKPSGRTYNEQF

j_call: TRBJ2-1
v_call: TRBV4-3
cdr3_aa: ASSQGQGRRNEQF

j_call: TRBJ2-1
v_call: TRBV4-3
cdr3_aa: ASSQDRASYNEQF

j_call: TRBJ2-1
v_call: TRBV5-1
cdr3_aa: VSSLGLAAFNEQF

j_call: TRBJ1-2
v_call: TRBV5-1
cdr3_aa: ASSLQMTALPSIRGYT

j_call: TRBJ1-5
v_call: TRBV6-2/TRBV6-3
cdr3_aa: ASRNQGAWPQH